The 8 T cell receptor beta chains below were found in one sample sequenced in a study of T cell responses to AZD1222 COVID-19 vaccine. The method was immunoSEQ multiplex PCR; TCRdb's version includes in-frame clones alone and lacks a portion of them. Of some 120,000 clones detected, roughly 89% appear once; the ten largest clones hold 5% to 5.5%. The sample in question was peripheral blood, obtained on day 0 of AZD1222 vaccination. These receptors were taken from an adult in good health.

The chain links TRBV10-3 to TRBJ1-5; no definite D call. The V gene's germline CDR1 is ENHRY and CDR2 SYGVKD. The V end lost 7 bases, the J end lost 8 bases, and 15 bases lay between the germline ends. This CDR3 spans 13 amino acids. CDR3 sequence reads: CAINAALGEPQHF. CDR3 DNA: TGTGCCATCAATGCCGCATTGGGTGAGCCCCAGCATTTT.

This clone was seen only once. The chain joins TRBV12-3 or TRBV12-4 to TRBJ1-2; the D is unclear. The germline V and J ends were trimmed by 6 bases and 5 bases, with 13 bases remaining between them. The CDR3 loop spans 13 amino acids. The CDR3 sequence: CASSLKTVYGYTF. CDR3 sequence (DNA): TGTGCCAGCAGCTTAAAGACGGTATATGGCTACACCTTC.

The chain employs TRBV6-5 and TRBJ2-1, with D unclear. In germline, CDR1 is MNHEY, CDR2 SVGAGI. The CDR3 has 13 residues. V was pared by 0 bases and J by 9 bases, with 9 bases between. CDR3 loop: CASSYSPALEQFF. The CDR3 coding sequence is TGTGCCAGCAGTTACTCTCCGGCCCTTGAGCAGTTCTTC.

This clone was found a few times. J is TRBJ1-1 and V is TRBV30; D is uncertain. Trimming took 4 bases from V and 5 from J, leaving 23 bases between them. The CDR3 length is 16 residues. Germline assignment: CDR1 GTSNPN and CDR2 SVGIG (reference sequence). This chain's CDR3 is CAWMRTVVLTGTEAFF. CDR3 nucleotide sequence: TGTGCCTGGATGAGGACTGTTGTCCTAACGGGAACTGAAGCTTTCTTT.

This clone occurred once. This chain uses TRBV13 with TRBJ1-4; D call uncertain. Trimming left V 2 bases short and J 8 bases short, with 21 bases between. The CDR3 is 17 amino acids. Looked up from germline, CDR1 is PRHDT and CDR2 is FYEKMQ (reference sequence). Here the CDR3 reads CASSLRPAVTVEEKLFF. The CDR3 bases are TGTGCCAGCAGCTTACGCCCAGCCGTGACCGTGGAGGAAAAACTGTTTTTT.

About this clone itself: A junction end diverges from the germline sequence, so it may reflect a read error. Other DNA sequences in this specimen translate into the identical CDR3. The rearrangement uses TRBV11-2 and TRBJ1-1; TRBD1 might be the D (5 bases). CDR1 and CDR2 (germline): SGHAT, FQNNGV. The CDR3 covers 13 residues. The CDR3 loop is CASSLAGNTEAFF. CDR3 DNA sequence: TGTGCCAGCAGCTTAGCAGGGAACACTGAAGCTTTTTTT.

The chain is built from TRBV6-1 and TRBJ1-4, with D hard to call. Looked up from germline, CDR1 is MNHNS and CDR2 is SASEGT. With 3 bases removed from V and 5 bases from J, the gap between germline ends came to 13 bases. The CDR3 runs to 15 residues. CDR3 coding DNA: TGTGCCAGCAGTGACATTGGGTATAAAAATGAAAAACTGTTTTTT. Protein sequence: CASSDIGYKNEKLFF.

The V call is TRBV27, the J call TRBJ1-1; possibly TRBD1 for D (6 bases). Germline loops: CDR1 MNHEY, CDR2 SMNVEV (reference sequence). The CDR3 runs 15 residues. V was pared by 2 bases and J by 4 bases, with 14 bases between. Written as DNA, the CDR3 is TGTGCCAGCAGTTTACGCGGGGGCAGGGGCACTGAAGCTTTCTTT. It specifies CASSLRGGRGTEAFF.